This T cell receptor beta chain was sequenced for a study of T cell changes during pregnancy in multiple sclerosis. The repertoire was sequenced with immunoSEQ multiplex PCR; TCRdb's copy has only in-frame clones and lacks some. The repertoire holds approximately 65,000 clones, with around nine tenths as singletons. Germline assignment: CDR1 SGHVS and CDR2 FQNEAQ. The CDR3 sequence is 14 residues long. The V and J ends lost 5 bases and 4 bases, in that order; junction bases with no gene match: 5. This clonotype was sampled from a female donor in good health, enrolled as a control in a pregnancy study. The V gene is TRBV7-8, the J gene TRBJ1-5, with 7 positions matching TRBD1. Sample: peripheral blood, taken in the third trimester of pregnancy. As DNA, the CDR3 is TGTGCCAGCAGCCCAGGGGGTCCTAATCAGCCCCAGCATTTT. Its translation: CASSPGGPNQPQHF. Full variable domain (remainder filled in from reference TRBV7-8 and TRBJ1-5): GAGVSQSPRYKVAKRGQDVALRCDPISGHVSLFWYQQALGQGPEFLTYFQNEAQLDKSGLPSDRFFAERPEGSVSTLKIQRTQQEDSAVYLCASSPGGPNQPQHFGDGTRLSIL.